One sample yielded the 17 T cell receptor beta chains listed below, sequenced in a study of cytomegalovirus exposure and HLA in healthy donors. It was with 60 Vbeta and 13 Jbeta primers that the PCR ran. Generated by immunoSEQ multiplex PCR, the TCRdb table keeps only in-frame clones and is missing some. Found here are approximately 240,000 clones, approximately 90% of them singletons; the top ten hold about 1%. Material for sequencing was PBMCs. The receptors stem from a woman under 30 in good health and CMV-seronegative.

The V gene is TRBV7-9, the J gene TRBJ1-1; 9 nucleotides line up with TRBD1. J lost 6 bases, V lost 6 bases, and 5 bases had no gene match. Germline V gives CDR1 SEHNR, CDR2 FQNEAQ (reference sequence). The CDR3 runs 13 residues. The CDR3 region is CASSFDRGAEAFF. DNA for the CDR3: TGTGCCAGCAGTTTCGACAGGGGGGCTGAAGCTTTCTTT.

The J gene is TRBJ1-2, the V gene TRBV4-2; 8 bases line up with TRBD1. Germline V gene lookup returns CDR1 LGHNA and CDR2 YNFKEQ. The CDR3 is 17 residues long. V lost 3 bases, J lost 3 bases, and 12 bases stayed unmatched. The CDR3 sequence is CASSQRQGAYTDYGYTF. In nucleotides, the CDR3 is TGTGCCAGCAGCCAGAGGCAGGGGGCTTATACCGACTATGGCTACACCTTC.

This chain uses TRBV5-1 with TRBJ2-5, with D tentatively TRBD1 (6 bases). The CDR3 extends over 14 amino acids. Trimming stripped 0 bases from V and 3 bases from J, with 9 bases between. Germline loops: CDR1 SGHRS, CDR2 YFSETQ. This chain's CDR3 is CASSLVQGKETQYF. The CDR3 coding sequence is TGCGCCAGCAGCTTGGTACAGGGTAAAGAGACCCAGTACTTC.

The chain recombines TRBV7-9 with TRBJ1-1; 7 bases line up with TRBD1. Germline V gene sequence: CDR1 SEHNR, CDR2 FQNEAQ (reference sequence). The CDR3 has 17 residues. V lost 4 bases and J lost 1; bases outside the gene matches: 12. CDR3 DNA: TGTGCCAGCAGCTCCTATCCAGGGGGGTCTGAGAACACTGAAGCTTTCTTT. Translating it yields CASSSYPGGSENTEAFF.

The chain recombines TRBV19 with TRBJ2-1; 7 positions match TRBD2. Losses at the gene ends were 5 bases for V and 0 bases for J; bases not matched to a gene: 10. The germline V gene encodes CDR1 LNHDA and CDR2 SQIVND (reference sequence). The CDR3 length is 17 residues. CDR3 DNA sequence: TGTGCCAGTAGTTCGCAATCGGGGGGAGGCTCCTACAATGAGCAGTTCTTC. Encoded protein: CASSSQSGGGSYNEQFF.

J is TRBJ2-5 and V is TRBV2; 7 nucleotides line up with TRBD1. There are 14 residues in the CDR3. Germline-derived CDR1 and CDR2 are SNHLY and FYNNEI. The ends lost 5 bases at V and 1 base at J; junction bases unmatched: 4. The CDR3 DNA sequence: TGTGCCAGCAGTACACAGGGGACCCAAGAGACCCAGTACTTC. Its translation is CASSTQGTQETQYF. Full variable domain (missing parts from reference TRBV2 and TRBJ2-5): EPEVTQTPSHQVTQMGQEVILRCVPISNHLYFYWYRQILGQKVEFLVSFYNNEISEKSEIFDDQFSVERPDGSNFTLKIRSTKLEDSAMYFCASSTQGTQETQYFGPGTRLLVL.

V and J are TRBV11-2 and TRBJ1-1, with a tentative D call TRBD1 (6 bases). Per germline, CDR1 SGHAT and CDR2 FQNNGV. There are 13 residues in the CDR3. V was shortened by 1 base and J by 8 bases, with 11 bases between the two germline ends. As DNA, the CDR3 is TGTGCCAGCAGCTTAGGCTTACAGGGAGAAGCTTTCTTT. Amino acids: CASSLGLQGEAFF.

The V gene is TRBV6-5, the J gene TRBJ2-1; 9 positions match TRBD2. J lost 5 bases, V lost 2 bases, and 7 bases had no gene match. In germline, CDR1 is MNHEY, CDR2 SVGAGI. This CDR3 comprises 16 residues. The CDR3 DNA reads TGTGCCAGCAGTTACAAAATAGCGGGAGTCGACAATGAGCAGTTCTTC. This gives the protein CASSYKIAGVDNEQFF.

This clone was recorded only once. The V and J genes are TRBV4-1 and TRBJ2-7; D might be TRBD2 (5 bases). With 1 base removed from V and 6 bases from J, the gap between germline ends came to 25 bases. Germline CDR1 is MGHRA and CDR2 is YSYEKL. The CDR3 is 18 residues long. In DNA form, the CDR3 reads TGCGCCAGCAGCCAAGTATTATCGGGTAATGGACTCTCGGGCGAGCAGTACTTC. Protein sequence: CASSQVLSGNGLSGEQYF.

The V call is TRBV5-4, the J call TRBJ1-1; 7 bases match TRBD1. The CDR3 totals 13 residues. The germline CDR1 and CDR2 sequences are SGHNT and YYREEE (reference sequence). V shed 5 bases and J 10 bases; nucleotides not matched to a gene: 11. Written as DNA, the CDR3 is TGTGCCAGCAGTCCCCGGACAGGAAAGGGAGCTTTCTTT. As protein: CASSPRTGKGAFF.

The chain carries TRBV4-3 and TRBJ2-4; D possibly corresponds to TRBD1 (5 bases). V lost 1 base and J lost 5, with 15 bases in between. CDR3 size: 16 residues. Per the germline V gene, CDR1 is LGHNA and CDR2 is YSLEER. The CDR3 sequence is CASSQVFPTGQNIQYF. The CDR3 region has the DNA TGCGCCAGCAGCCAAGTATTTCCTACAGGACAAAACATTCAGTACTTC.

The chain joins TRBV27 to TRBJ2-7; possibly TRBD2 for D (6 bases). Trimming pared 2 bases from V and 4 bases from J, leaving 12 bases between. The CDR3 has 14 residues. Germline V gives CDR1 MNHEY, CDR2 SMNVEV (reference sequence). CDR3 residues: CASSLGAGRYEQYF. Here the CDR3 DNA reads TGTGCCAGCAGTTTAGGGGCAGGGAGGTACGAGCAGTACTTC.

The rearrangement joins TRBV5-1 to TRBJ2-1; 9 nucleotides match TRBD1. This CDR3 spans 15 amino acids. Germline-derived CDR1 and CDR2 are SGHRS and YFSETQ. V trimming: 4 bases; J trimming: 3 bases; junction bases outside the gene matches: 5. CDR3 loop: CASSEGTGNYNEQFF. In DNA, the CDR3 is TGCGCCAGCAGCGAAGGGACAGGGAACTACAATGAGCAGTTCTTC.

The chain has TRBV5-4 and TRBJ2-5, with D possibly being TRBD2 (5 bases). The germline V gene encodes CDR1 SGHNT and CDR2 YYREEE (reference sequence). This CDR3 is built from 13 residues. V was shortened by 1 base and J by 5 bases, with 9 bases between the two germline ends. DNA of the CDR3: TGTGCCAGCAGCTTGCGGGGAACGGAGACCCAGTACTTC. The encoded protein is CASSLRGTETQYF.

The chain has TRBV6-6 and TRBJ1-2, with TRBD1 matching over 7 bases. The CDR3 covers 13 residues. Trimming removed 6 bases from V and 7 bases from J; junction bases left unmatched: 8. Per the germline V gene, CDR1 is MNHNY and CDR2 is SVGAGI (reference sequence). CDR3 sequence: CASSLMDRTGYTF. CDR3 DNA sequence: TGTGCCAGCAGCCTTATGGACAGGACTGGCTACACCTTC.

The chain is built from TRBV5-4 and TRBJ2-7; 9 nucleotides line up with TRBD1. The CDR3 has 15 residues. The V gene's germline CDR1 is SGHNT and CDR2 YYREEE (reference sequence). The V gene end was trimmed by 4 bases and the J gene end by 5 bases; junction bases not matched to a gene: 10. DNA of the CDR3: TGTGCCAGCAGCAATCCCGGGACAGGGAGGGACGAGCAGTACTTC. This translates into CASSNPGTGRDEQYF.

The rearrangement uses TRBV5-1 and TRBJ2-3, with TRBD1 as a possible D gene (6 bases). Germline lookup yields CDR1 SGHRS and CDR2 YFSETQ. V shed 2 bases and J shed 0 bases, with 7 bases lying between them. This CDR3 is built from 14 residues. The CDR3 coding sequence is TGCGCCAGCAGCTTACAGGGTAGCACAGATACGCAGTATTTT. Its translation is CASSLQGSTDTQYF.